Shown below are 27 T cell receptor beta chains from a single sample sequenced in a study of post-analysis software for immune sequencing data. Every TCR beta cDNA library bore unique molecular identifiers. TCRdb fed the PCR reads into MiXCR, producing one record per CDR3 protein. In the table there are about 380,000 distinct CDR3 sequences, about a third of which are singletons. Findings of the study overall: Included in a set of roughly five TRBV segments more frequent in patients than controls were TRBV5-6, TRBV5-1 and TRBV20-1.

No cognate antigen is known for these TCRs. Input material: blood. The receptors originated from a girl between 5 and 17 years old with multiple sclerosis.

This clonotype has a handful of counts. The chain has TRBV7-2 and TRBJ2-2; perhaps TRBD1 as D (5 bases). The CDR3 sequence is 15 residues long. Trimming removed 2 bases from V and 2 bases from J, with 9 bases in between. CDR1 is SGHTA and CDR2 is FQGNSA in the germline V gene. The CDR3 DNA reads TGTGCCAGCAGCTTAATGGGGCTAAACACCGGGGAGCTGTTTTTT. Translating gives CASSLMGLNTGELFF.

This chain connects TRBV12-3 or TRBV12-4 to TRBJ1-1; no clear D gene. The CDR3 length is 15 residues. Trimming took off 8 bases at V and 4 bases at J, with 20 bases between the two ends. The CDR3 DNA sequence: TGTGCCAGCTCCCTCCTTGAGGAGGCGGGCACTGAAGCTTTCTTT. It encodes CASSLLEEAGTEAFF.

The rearrangement joins TRBV7-8 to TRBJ2-7; weak D call: TRBD1 (5 bases). Per germline, CDR1 SGHVS and CDR2 FQNEAQ. Trimming took 5 bases from V and 0 from J, leaving 14 bases between them. CDR3 length: 15 residues. This CDR3 reads CASSPDRFRSYEQYF. As DNA, the CDR3 is TGTGCCAGCAGCCCTGACAGATTCCGCTCCTACGAGCAGTACTTC.

J is TRBJ2-3 and V is TRBV4-1; the match to TRBD2 covers 14 bases. Trimming removed 1 base from V and 1 base from J; junction bases left unmatched: 1. This CDR3 comprises 17 residues. The germline CDR1 and CDR2 sequences are MGHRA and YSYEKL. DNA of the CDR3: TGCGCCAGCAGCCAAGTGGGACTAGCGGGGGGCACAGATACGCAGTATTTT. As protein: CASSQVGLAGGTDTQYF.

V usage is TRBV6-2 or TRBV6-3 and J usage is TRBJ1-1; D uncertain. The CDR3 runs to 13 residues. Deletions cut 2 bases from V and 1 base from J, with 5 bases between. In germline, CDR1 is MNHEY, CDR2 SVGEGT. The CDR3 coding sequence is TGTGCCAGCAGTTACGGGCAGAACACTGAAGCTTTCTTT. The encoded protein is CASSYGQNTEAFF.

This chain links TRBV4-3 with TRBJ2-2; 10 bases are shared with TRBD1. This CDR3 has 16 amino acids. After removal of 4 bases from V and 3 bases from J, the junction contained 5 bases not matched to a gene. CDR1 is LGHNA, CDR2 YSLEER, per germline. CDR3 loop: CASSPRTGGDTGELFF. In DNA, the CDR3 is TGCGCCAGCAGCCCGCGGACAGGGGGTGACACCGGGGAGCTGTTTTTT.

The chain has TRBV12-3 or TRBV12-4 and TRBJ2-7, with TRBD1 as a possible D gene (6 bases). V gave up 1 base and J gave up 4 bases, with 11 bases separating them. The CDR3 runs to 14 residues. CDR3 DNA sequence: TGTGCCAGCAGTTTAGAACAGGGTGGGTACGAGCAGTACTTC. Protein product: CASSLEQGGYEQYF.

Remarks on this clonotype: A much larger clonotype is one base distant, so this may be a read error. The V and J genes are TRBV7-2 and TRBJ2-4, with 8 bases fitting TRBD2. The germline V gene has CDR1 SGHTA and CDR2 FQGNSA. With 5 bases clipped from V and 3 bases from J, the junction kept 9 bases outside the gene matches. The CDR3 has 16 residues. The CDR3 DNA is TGTGCCAGCAGCGAGGGACGAGCGGGGGACAAAAACATTCAGTACTTC. Its protein product is CASSEGRAGDKNIQYF.

The rearrangement joins TRBV2 to TRBJ2-7; tentatively, D is TRBD2 (5 bases). The J call could be wrong; TRBJ2-5 is a better fit for the DNA end. The CDR3 length is 14 residues. Germline V gene sequence: CDR1 SNHLY, CDR2 FYNNEI. The CDR3: CASSSPVPGETQYF. DNA for the CDR3: TGTGCCAGCAGTTCCCCCGTTCCGGGGGAGACCCAGTACTTC.

This clonotype has just a few counts. V is TRBV11-3 and J is TRBJ1-1; D remains ambiguous. V was shortened by 5 bases and J by 0 bases, with 10 bases between the two germline ends. The CDR3 sequence is 14 residues long. Germline V gene lookup returns CDR1 SGHNT and CDR2 YENEEA. The CDR3 bases are TGTGCCAGCAGCGGTGGAGAGATGAACACTGAAGCTTTCTTT. It codes for CASSGGEMNTEAFF.

This chain uses TRBV7-6 with TRBJ2-1, with D possibly TRBD2 on 7 matching bases. Trimming took off 5 bases at V and 5 bases at J, with 10 bases between the two ends. This CDR3 spans 13 amino acids. The germline V gene has CDR1 SGHVS and CDR2 FNYEAQ. The CDR3, as DNA: TGTGCCAGCAGCGGGGGGGCGCACAATGAGCAGTTCTTC. Residues: CASSGGAHNEQFF.

This clonotype was seen more than once but under ten times. The chain couples TRBV12-3 or TRBV12-4 to TRBJ2-1; 11 bases line up with TRBD1. The CDR3 runs to 15 residues. V lost 5 bases to trimming and J lost 7 bases; unmatched junction nucleotides: 7. CDR3 in amino acids: CASSRRTGGVNEQFF. For the CDR3, the DNA is TGTGCCAGCAGTCGGAGGACAGGGGGCGTGAATGAGCAGTTCTTC.

This clonotype occurred once. The chain links TRBV11-1 to TRBJ1-1, with TRBD1 as a possible D gene (6 bases). V shed 5 bases and J shed 5 bases, with 15 bases lying between them. This CDR3 region has 14 residues. The V gene's germline CDR1 is SGHAT and CDR2 FQDESV (reference sequence). In DNA form, the CDR3 reads TGTGCCAGCAGCGCCCGGGGGGGGCGGACTGAAGCTTTCTTT. The encoded protein is CASSARGGRTEAFF. Variable domain in full (rest from reference TRBV11-1 and TRBJ1-1): EAEVAQSPRYKITEKSQAVAFWCDPISGHATLYWYRQILGQGPELLVQFQDESVVDDSQLPKDRFSAERLKGVDSTLKIQPAELGDSAMYLCASSARGGRTEAFFGQGTRLTVV.

J is TRBJ2-1 and V is TRBV12-3 or TRBV12-4; D possibly corresponds to TRBD2 (5 bases). Trimming pared 6 bases from V and 10 bases from J, leaving 13 bases between. The CDR3 covers 12 residues. CDR3: CASSPGNGEQFF. The CDR3 region has the DNA TGTGCCAGCAGCCCGGGGAATGGGGAGCAGTTCTTC.

In its sample, this clonotype was seen many times. Its ends do not fully match the called genes, so a read error is possible. The chain combines TRBV5-1 with TRBJ2-3; 7 bases agree with TRBD2. The CDR3 runs 14 residues. CDR1 and CDR2 (germline): SGHRS, YFSETQ. The CDR3 DNA reads TGTGCCAGCAGCTTGGGGGGGGAGACGGATACGCAGTATTTT. It yields the protein CASSLGGETDTQYF.

The genes are TRBV12-3 or TRBV12-4 and TRBJ2-6, with TRBD2 matching over 8 bases. V gave up 2 bases and J gave up 0 bases; unmatched junction bases: 3. The CDR3 consists of 17 residues. The CDR3 sequence is CASSLRGGTSGANVLTF. As DNA, the CDR3 is TGTGCCAGCAGTTTACGGGGGGGAACCTCTGGGGCCAACGTCCTGACTTTC.

CDR3 nucleotides: TGTGCCAGCAGTGAGTTGGTCTACGAGCAGTACTTC. Residues: CASSELVYEQYF. The rearrangement uses TRBV6-1 and TRBJ2-7; D remains ambiguous. The V gene lost 3 bases and the J gene lost 3 bases, with 6 bases spanning the gap. The germline gives CDR1 MNHNS, CDR2 SASEGT. The CDR3 spans 12 residues.

V is TRBV12-3 or TRBV12-4 and J is TRBJ2-7; the match to TRBD2 covers 7 bases. There are 14 residues in the CDR3. Trimming removed 7 bases from V and 2 bases from J; junction bases left unmatched: 8. In nucleotides, the CDR3 is TGTGCCAGCACAGACACGGGGGGAACCTACGAGCAGTACTTC. Translating gives CASTDTGGTYEQYF.

This clonotype has a count of ten or more. The chain recombines TRBV12-5 with TRBJ1-6; D perhaps matches TRBD1 (5 bases). The V gene lost 1 base and the J gene lost 1 base, with 11 bases spanning the gap. The CDR3 has 17 residues. The germline CDR1 and CDR2 sequences are LGHNT and FRNRAP. This chain's CDR3 is CASGLDRRGSYNSPLHF. Here the CDR3 DNA reads TGTGCTAGTGGTTTGGACAGGCGAGGATCCTATAATTCACCCCTCCACTTT.

This chain connects TRBV5-1 to TRBJ2-3; D call uncertain. The V end lost 0 bases, the J end lost 3 bases, and 8 bases lay between the germline ends. The germline CDR1 and CDR2 sequences are SGHRS and YFSETQ. The CDR3 loop spans 14 amino acids. The CDR3 loop reads CASSLAKTTDTQYF. CDR3 bases: TGCGCCAGCAGCTTGGCCAAGACGACAGATACGCAGTATTTT. Combining the CDR3 with reference TRBV5-1 and TRBJ2-3 gives the whole variable domain KAGVTQTPRYLIKTRGQQVTLSCSPISGHRSVSWYQQTPGQGLQFLFEYFSETQRNKGNFPGRFSGRQFSNSRSEMNVSTLELGDSALYLCASSLAKTTDTQYFGPGTRLTVL.

The chain is built from TRBV29-1 and TRBJ1-1; 9 nucleotides agree with TRBD1. The CDR3 is 17 amino acids. CDR1 and CDR2 from the germline V gene are SQVTM and ANQGSEA. V shed 4 bases and J 3 bases; nucleotides not matched to a gene: 15. This CDR3 is CSVVRVTGGSLYTEAFF. As DNA, the CDR3 is TGCAGCGTTGTGCGTGTGACAGGGGGATCCTTGTACACTGAAGCTTTCTTT.

This chain connects TRBV3-1 to TRBJ2-1, with TRBD2 matching 11 bases. Looked up from germline, CDR1 is LGHDT and CDR2 is YNNKEL (reference sequence). Losses at the gene ends were 1 base for V and 13 bases for J; bases not matched to a gene: 3. The CDR3 is made up of 13 amino acids. In DNA, the CDR3 is TGTGCCAGCAGCCAAGTTACTAGCGGGGGTCAGTTCTTC. It translates to CASSQVTSGGQFF.

A few counts support this clonotype. J is TRBJ2-1 and V is TRBV6-2 or TRBV6-3; 10 bases line up with TRBD1. The germline CDR1 and CDR2 sequences are MNHEY and SVGEGT. This CDR3 is built from 14 residues. V was pared by 6 bases and J by 9 bases, with 8 bases of the junction left unmatched. DNA for the CDR3: TGTGCCAGCAGCCCCGGGACAGGGGTTGTTGAGCAGTTCTTC. Its translation is CASSPGTGVVEQFF.

The table lists this clonotype with a few counts. This chain connects TRBV6-6 to TRBJ2-1; TRBD2 is a possible D gene (5 bases). CDR3 length equals 16 residues. From germline, CDR1 is MNHNY and CDR2 SVGAGI (reference sequence). Trimming shortened V by 6 bases and J by 0 bases, and 15 bases separated the two germline ends. The CDR3 DNA follows: TGTGCCAGCAGCCCGACGGGTGGGAGCTCCTACAATGAGCAGTTCTTC. Its protein is CASSPTGGSSYNEQFF.

This clonotype came up once. The genes are TRBV4-1 and TRBJ2-3; a possible D gene is TRBD1 (5 bases). The V end was cut by 3 bases, the J end by 1 base, with 17 bases between. Germline CDR1 is MGHRA and CDR2 is YSYEKL. The CDR3 runs to 17 residues. The DNA for the CDR3 is TGCGCCAGCAGCCAGCCTAGGTTTAGGGGCGGCACAGATACGCAGTATTTT. It is translated as CASSQPRFRGGTDTQYF.

This clonotype was observed a few times. The V gene is TRBV4-3, the J gene TRBJ1-1; D unclear. Germline CDR1 is LGHNA and CDR2 is YSLEER. The CDR3 length is 13 residues. Trimming shortened V by 0 bases and J by 5 bases, and 7 bases separated the two germline ends. The CDR3 sequence: CASSQDLITEAFF. The CDR3 nucleotides read TGCGCCAGCAGCCAAGATCTGATAACTGAAGCTTTCTTT.

This clonotype was found a few times. This chain joins TRBV4-1 and TRBJ1-5; the D is unclear. This CDR3 is built from 15 residues. Trimming pared 1 base from V and 0 bases from J, leaving 7 bases between. The V gene's germline CDR1 is MGHRA and CDR2 YSYEKL. The CDR3 DNA sequence: TGCGCCAGCAGCCAAGCGGAGTATAGCAATCAGCCCCAGCATTTT. It specifies CASSQAEYSNQPQHF.